This entry concerns a single T cell receptor (beta chain). Its antigen is not known. The data stem from a study of PD-1 blockade in classical Hodgkin lymphoma. At the level of the study: The study gave patients nivolumab 3 mg/kg intravenously every 2 weeks.

V lost 0 bases and J lost 2, with 15 bases in between. This CDR3 is built from 17 residues. In germline, CDR1 is KGHSH, CDR2 LQKENI. Broader study findings: A significant rise in TCR diversity by C4D1 was seen for CD4+ but not CD8+ cells. Complete responders' diversity at baseline resembled that of newly diagnosed patients.

Time point: cycle 4 day 1 (C4D1), after 6 weeks of nivolumab. All trial patients relapsed after autologous stem cell transplantation. Patients' outcomes at their best amounted to complete response, partial response or progressive disease. This table comes from immunoSEQ multiplex PCR, and its TCRdb copy is limited to in-frame clones, with some not included. The top ten clones hold around 8% of a sample with about 64,000 clones, roughly nine tenths of them seen once. The input for sequencing was peripheral blood mononuclear cells (PBMCs), taken before the fourth cycle of nivolumab. The rearrangement joins TRBV18 to TRBJ2-3; perhaps TRBD1 as D (7 bases). The receptor's source is a human donor with classical Hodgkin lymphoma. In nucleotides, the CDR3 is TGTGCCAGCTCACCACCGATAGGAGGGACAGCCACAGATACGCAGTATTTT. It translates to CASSPPIGGTATDTQYF.